Listed below are T cell receptor beta chains from one sample, sequenced in a study of blood T cell repertoires in COVID-19. Some clones are missing from TCRdb's copy, which holds only in-frame ones; the method was immunoSEQ multiplex PCR. Seen here are 80,000 or so clones, 70% to 90% observed once, and the top ten hold about 20%. The source material was peripheral blood. All receptors derive from a woman aged 55-69 years with acute or convalescent COVID-19. Each CDR3 is given with its conserved first and last residue. Each record gives: V gene, D gene, J gene, clone size, CDR3 protein, CDR3 DNA. D genes are given only for firm matches. A row's size may be missing; if present it is once, few, many or a size class.

>TRBV29-1|.|TRBJ1-2|.
CSVESSSYGYTF
TGCAGCGTTGAATCCTCTTCCTATGGCTACACCTTC
>TRBV5-1|TRBD1|TRBJ1-5|once
CASSPGQGAGQPQHF
TGCGCCAGCAGCCCGGGACAGGGGGCTGGTCAGCCCCAGCATTTT
>TRBV6-5|TRBD1|TRBJ1-2|.
CASSYSFRQGYGYTF
TGTGCCAGCAGTTACTCGTTCCGACAGGGCTATGGCTACACCTTC
>TRBV27|TRBD1|TRBJ1-2|.
CASSLIPPGQGGLLNYGYTF
TGTGCCAGCAGTTTAATACCCCCCGGACAGGGAGGACTCCTTAACTATGGCTACACCTTC
>TRBV19|TRBD1|TRBJ2-7|.
CASSRTGSRGSYEQYF
TGTGCCAGTAGTAGGACAGGGTCGAGGGGATCCTACGAGCAGTACTTC
>TRBV5-5|.|TRBJ1-6|once
CASSLASDSPLHF
TGTGCCAGCAGCTTAGCCTCCGATTCACCCCTCCACTTT
>TRBV7-2|TRBD2|TRBJ2-1|.
CASSLASSGGVSNEQFF
TGTGCCAGCAGCTTAGCATCTAGCGGGGGGGTTAGCAATGAGCAGTTCTTC
>TRBV19|TRBD1|TRBJ2-6|.
CASSRDRSGANVLTF
TGTGCCAGTAGTAGGGACAGGTCTGGGGCCAACGTCCTGACTTTC
>TRBV7-9|TRBD2|TRBJ2-3|.
CASSLSGGEETQYF
TGTGCCAGCAGCTTAAGCGGGGGGGAGGAAACGCAGTATTTT
>TRBV11-2|TRBD1|TRBJ2-5|.
CASSQTGSQETQYF
TGTGCCAGCAGCCAGACAGGGTCCCAAGAGACCCAGTACTTC
>TRBV5-6|TRBD1|TRBJ2-7|.
CASSLGQGEDEQYF
TGTGCCAGCAGCTTGGGACAGGGGGAGGACGAGCAGTACTTC
>TRBV2|TRBD2|TRBJ2-2|.
CASSRGLAGNTGELFF
TGTGCCAGCAGCCGGGGACTAGCGGGAAACACCGGGGAGCTGTTTTTT
>TRBV3-1/TRBV3-2|TRBD2|TRBJ2-3|.
CASSSGTSGGRDTQYF
TGTGCCAGCAGCTCAGGGACTAGCGGGGGGAGGGATACGCAGTATTTT
>TRBV10-2|TRBD1|TRBJ1-2|.
CASSVDRAGGYTF
TGCGCCAGCAGTGTGGACAGGGCGGGGGGCTACACCTTC
>TRBV12-5|TRBD1|TRBJ1-2|few
CASYRGWAGYTF
TGTGCTAGTTACAGGGGATGGGCTGGCTACACCTTC
>TRBV27|TRBD1|TRBJ2-3|.
CASSLWSPTGGGGTDTQYF
TGTGCCAGCAGTTTATGGTCCCCTACAGGGGGAGGAGGCACAGATACGCAGTATTTT
>TRBV30|.|TRBJ1-4|.
CAWSVNTGTFANEKLFF
TGTGCCTGGAGTGTAAATACAGGGACATTCGCTAATGAAAAACTGTTTTTT
>TRBV3-1/TRBV3-2|TRBD1|TRBJ1-6|.
CASSPTGASTLHF
TGTGCCAGCAGCCCAACAGGGGCCTCCACCCTCCACTTT
>TRBV15|TRBD1|TRBJ2-1|.
CATSRTGAYEQFF
TGTGCCACCAGCAGGACAGGGGCCTATGAGCAGTTCTTC
>TRBV7-9|.|TRBJ1-2|.
CASSLTGDGYTF
TGTGCCAGCAGCCTTACCGGGGATGGCTACACCTTC
>TRBV30|TRBD1|TRBJ1-1|once
CAWSVLGGSEAFF
TGTGCCTGGAGTGTACTAGGGGGCTCTGAAGCTTTCTTT